This T cell receptor beta chain is drawn from a study of control samples from healthy donors and cancer patients. Some clones are missing from TCRdb's copy, which holds only in-frame ones; the method was immunoSEQ multiplex PCR. The data contain 95,000 to 150,000 clones, about 86% of them singletons. This CDR3 region has 13 residues. V gave up 5 bases and J gave up 3 bases; unmatched junction bases: 3. The source material was blood. This chain uses TRBV12-3 or TRBV12-4 with TRBJ2-7; 8 nucleotides match TRBD1. This receptor was obtained from a man aged 25-45 years in good health. The CDR3 nucleotides read TGTGCCAGCAGTATAGGACAGGGCTACGAGCAGTACGTC. Its translation is CASSIGQGYEQYV.